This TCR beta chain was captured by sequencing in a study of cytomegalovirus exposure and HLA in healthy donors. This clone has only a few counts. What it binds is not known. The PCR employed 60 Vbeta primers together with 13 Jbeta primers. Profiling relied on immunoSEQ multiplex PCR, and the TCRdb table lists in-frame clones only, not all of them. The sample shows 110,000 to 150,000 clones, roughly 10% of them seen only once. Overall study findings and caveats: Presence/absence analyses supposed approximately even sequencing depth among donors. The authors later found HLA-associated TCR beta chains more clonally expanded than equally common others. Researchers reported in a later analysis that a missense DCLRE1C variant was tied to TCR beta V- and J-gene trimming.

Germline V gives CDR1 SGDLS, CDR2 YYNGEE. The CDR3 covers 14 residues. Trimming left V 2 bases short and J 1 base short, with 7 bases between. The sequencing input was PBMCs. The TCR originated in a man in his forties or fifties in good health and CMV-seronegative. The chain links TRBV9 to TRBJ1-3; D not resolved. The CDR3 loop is CASSVARSGNTIYF. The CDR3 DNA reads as TGTGCCAGCAGCGTCGCCCGGTCTGGAAACACCATATATTTT.